The 2 T cell receptor beta chains listed next were all sequenced from one sample in a study of blood T cell repertoires in COVID-19. TCRdb keeps only in-frame clones here, not all; method: immunoSEQ multiplex PCR. In the table there are 170,000 or so clones, 85% to 90% of which are singletons. Material: PBMCs or T cells enriched from blood (not recorded which). Receptor source: a woman aged 45-59 years who had recovered from COVID-19.

This chain uses TRBV6-2 or TRBV6-3 with TRBJ2-3; the D gene is possibly TRBD2 (6 bases). The CDR3 loop spans 11 amino acids. V was pared by 6 bases and J by 7 bases, with 8 bases between. The V gene's germline CDR1 is MNHEY and CDR2 SVGEGT. Written as DNA, the CDR3 is TGTGCCAGCAGCGGAGGGTATACGCAGTATTTT. Translation gives CASSGGYTQYF.

J is TRBJ2-1 and V is TRBV2; D not resolved. From germline, CDR1 is SNHLY and CDR2 FYNNEI. The CDR3 has 13 residues. Trimming left V 7 bases short and J 2 bases short, with 9 bases between. The CDR3 coding sequence is TGTGCCAGCACCACAGTTCCCTACAATGAGCAGTTCTTC. Its translation is CASTTVPYNEQFF.